This T cell receptor beta chain was captured in a study of metastatic and nonmetastatic thyroid tumors. In this sample, this clone turned up many times. What it binds is unknown. The CDR3 sequence is 19 residues long. The germline CDR1 and CDR2 sequences are SGHDN and FVKESK. V was pared by 0 bases and J by 3 bases, with 21 bases between. Thyroid surgery had not been preceded by any treatment in any patient. Notes on the study in general: Relative to benign nodules, malignant thyroid tumors were reportedly characterized by significantly elevated TCR beta diversity in blood and tumor.

As handled by the study authors: CDR3 was compared across clinicopathological groups, and the resulting differences were used to build a distant-metastasis classifier for papillary thyroid cancer. With MiXCR, TCRdb reprocessed the PCR reads. The V and J calls reflect TCRdb's pipeline rather than the authors' work. The table records about 21,000 clones, 20% to 25% of them present only once. Sequenced sample: tumor tissue. The gene calls are TRBV14 and TRBJ2-4; D possibly corresponds to TRBD2 (5 bases). This sequence originates from a male donor with papillary thyroid cancer or a benign thyroid nodule (not recorded which). Some clones in this sample may be carry-over from other donors' samples. CDR3 sequence (DNA): TGTGCCAGCAGCCAAGATCCGGACGGACTCCCAGGCGACAAAAACATTCAGTACTTC. Its protein product is CASSQDPDGLPGDKNIQYF.